This T cell receptor beta chain was sequenced during a study of vaccination and CD4 T cells after COVID-19. For this clonotype: Antigen unknown.

General observations from the study: This study had few convalescent patients and no early post-infection samples. It was observed that, in convalescent patients, a median approximately 90% of reactive clones arose only post-vaccination.

The CDR3 is 16 amino acids. From germline, CDR1 is SGHAT and CDR2 FQNNGV. Between the trimmed V and J ends, which lost 1 base and 0 bases, there was a span of 12 bases. Treatment denoted: approximately nine-day PBMC culture with coronavirus spike peptide pools or control peptides (ViraFEST assay). Cultured CD4+ T cells had their DNA profiled by the Oncomine TCR Beta short-read assay. TCRdb analysed the PCR reads with MiXCR anew, one entry per CDR3 protein. There are more than 10,000 distinct CDR3 sequences in the sample; about four fifths occur only once, and roughly 27% lies in the top ten. Sequencing was performed on CD4+ T cells from blood, cultured in vitro. The chain carries TRBV11-2 and TRBJ2-5, with D hard to call. The receptor was derived from a human donor who had recovered from COVID-19. For the CDR3, the DNA is TGTGCCAGCAGCTTAGGGATCTTGATGTACCAAGAGACCCAGTACTTC. This sequence encodes CASSLGILMYQETQYF.